This T cell receptor (beta chain) was sequenced for a study of T cell changes during pregnancy in multiple sclerosis. Trimming pared 5 bases from V and 4 bases from J, leaving 14 bases between. CDR1 LNHDA and CDR2 SQIVND come from the germline V gene (reference sequence). This CDR3 has 14 amino acids. The method was immunoSEQ multiplex PCR; TCRdb's version includes in-frame clones alone and lacks a portion of them. The data hold 75,000 to 100,000 clones, with about nine tenths observed a single time. The chain links TRBV19 to TRBJ1-2, with no clear D. This receptor was obtained from a female donor in good health, enrolled as a control in a pregnancy study. The material sequenced was peripheral blood, taken in the second trimester of pregnancy. CDR3 loop: CASSAGPYAYGYTF. DNA of the CDR3: TGTGCCAGTAGTGCGGGCCCCTACGCCTATGGCTACACCTTC.